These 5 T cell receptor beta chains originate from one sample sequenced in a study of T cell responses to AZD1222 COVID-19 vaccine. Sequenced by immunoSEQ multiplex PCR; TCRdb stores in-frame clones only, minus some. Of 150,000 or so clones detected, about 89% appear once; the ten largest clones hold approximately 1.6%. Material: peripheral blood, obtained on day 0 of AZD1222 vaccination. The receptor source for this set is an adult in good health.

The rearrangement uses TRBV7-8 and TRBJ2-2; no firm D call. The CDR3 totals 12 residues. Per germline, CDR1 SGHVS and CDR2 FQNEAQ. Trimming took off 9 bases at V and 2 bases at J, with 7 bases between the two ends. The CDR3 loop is CASKINTGELFF. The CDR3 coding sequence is TGTGCCAGTAAGATTAACACCGGGGAGCTGTTTTTT. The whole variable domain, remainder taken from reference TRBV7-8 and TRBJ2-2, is GAGVSQSPRYKVAKRGQDVALRCDPISGHVSLFWYQQALGQGPEFLTYFQNEAQLDKSGLPSDRFFAERPEGSVSTLKIQRTQQEDSAVYLCASKINTGELFFGEGSRLTVL.

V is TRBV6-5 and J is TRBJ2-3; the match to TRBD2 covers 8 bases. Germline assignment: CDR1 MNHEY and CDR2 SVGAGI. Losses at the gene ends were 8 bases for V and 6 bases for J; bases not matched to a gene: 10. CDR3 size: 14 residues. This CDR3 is CASRAGVGVDTQYF. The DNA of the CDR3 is TGTGCCAGCCGAGCGGGAGTGGGTGTGGATACGCAGTATTTT.

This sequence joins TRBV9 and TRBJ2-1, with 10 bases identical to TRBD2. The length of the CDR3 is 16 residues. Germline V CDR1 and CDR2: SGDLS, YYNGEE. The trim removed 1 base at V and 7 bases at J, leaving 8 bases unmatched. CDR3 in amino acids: CASSVTGLAGANEQFF. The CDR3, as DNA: TGTGCCAGCAGCGTAACTGGGCTAGCGGGGGCGAATGAGCAGTTCTTC.

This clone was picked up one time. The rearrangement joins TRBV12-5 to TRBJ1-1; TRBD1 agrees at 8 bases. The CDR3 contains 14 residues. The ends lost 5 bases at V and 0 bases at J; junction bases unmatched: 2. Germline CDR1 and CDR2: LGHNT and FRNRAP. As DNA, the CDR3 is TGTGCTAGTGGTCCAGGGGGCATGAACACTGAAGCTTTCTTT. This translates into CASGPGGMNTEAFF.

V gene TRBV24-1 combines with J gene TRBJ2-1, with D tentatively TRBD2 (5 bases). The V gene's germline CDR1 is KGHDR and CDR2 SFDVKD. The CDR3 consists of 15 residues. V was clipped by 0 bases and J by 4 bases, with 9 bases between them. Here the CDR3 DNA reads TGTGCCACCAGTGATTTGACGGGAAGGTACAATGAGCAGTTCTTC. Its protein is CATSDLTGRYNEQFF.